Here is one TCR beta chain with its context. The data stem from a study of cytomegalovirus exposure and HLA in healthy donors. The PCR ran on 60 Vbeta and 13 Jbeta primers. TCRdb keeps only in-frame clones here, not all; method: immunoSEQ multiplex PCR. The sample has 150,000 or so clones, about three quarters seen once. This clonotype was obtained from a middle-aged man in good health and CMV-seropositive. The sequencing sample was made of PBMCs.

The CDR3 spells CASSLEGPGSGGGGEQYF. The CDR3 coding sequence is TGTGCCAGCAGCTTAGAGGGGCCCGGGAGCGGAGGAGGGGGCGAGCAGTACTTC. The chain carries TRBV11-2 and TRBJ2-5; either TRBD1 or TRBD2 may supply D (6 bases each). The J call may be wrong; the DNA end is better matched by TRBJ2-7. Looked up from germline, CDR1 is SGHAT and CDR2 is FQNNGV. There are 18 residues in the CDR3.